The 21 T cell receptor beta chains in this list originate from one sample, sequenced in a study of blood T cell repertoires in COVID-19. Sequencing used immunoSEQ multiplex PCR; TCRdb keeps in-frame clones, though not all of them. The sample shows about 69,000 clones, 85% of them seen only once. The sample consisted of peripheral blood. These receptors came from an elderly man with acute or convalescent COVID-19.

This sequence joins TRBV12-5 and TRBJ2-1; no reliable D call. The germline gives CDR1 LGHNT, CDR2 FRNRAP. The CDR3 consists of 14 residues. The V gene lost 1 base and the J gene lost 0 bases, with 4 bases spanning the gap. The DNA for the CDR3 is TGTGCTAGTGGTTTGGGGAGCTCCTACAATGAGCAGTTCTTC. Translating it yields CASGLGSSYNEQFF.

The chain uses TRBV11-2 and TRBJ2-3; 10 bases are a match to TRBD2. The V segment lost 3 bases and the J segment 1 base; nucleotides outside the gene matches: 13. CDR1 and CDR2 from the germline V gene are SGHAT and FQNNGV. The length of the CDR3 is 19 residues. CDR3: CASSFLFPSGRVGTDTQYF. CDR3 nucleotide sequence: TGTGCCAGCAGCTTCCTTTTTCCTAGCGGGAGAGTCGGCACAGATACGCAGTATTTT.

The chain recombines TRBV9 with TRBJ1-4, with TRBD1 identical over 12 bases. This CDR3 is 15 amino acids long. V was clipped by 2 bases and J by 7 bases; unmatched bases: 3. CDR1 and CDR2 from the germline V gene are SGDLS and YYNGEE. This CDR3 is CASSVGQGASEKLFF. In DNA form, the CDR3 reads TGTGCCAGCAGCGTGGGACAGGGGGCAAGTGAAAAACTGTTTTTT. Using reference TRBV9 and TRBJ1-4 for the parts outside the CDR3, the full variable domain is DSGVTQTPKHLITATGQRVTLRCSPRSGDLSVYWYQQSLDQGLQFLIQYYNGEERAKGNILERFSAQQFPDLHSELNLSSLELGDSALYFCASSVGQGASEKLFFGSGTQLSVL.

This chain links TRBV9 with TRBJ2-3, with 8 bases aligning to TRBD2. The J segment lost 3 bases and the V segment lost 0 bases, leaving 12 bases of the junction unmatched. The CDR3 length is 18 residues. Germline lookup yields CDR1 SGDLS and CDR2 YYNGEE. As DNA, the CDR3 is TGTGCCAGCAGCGTAGAGGCCCCAGCGGGAGTCGGTACAGATACGCAGTATTTT. It encodes CASSVEAPAGVGTDTQYF.

This chain connects TRBV15 to TRBJ2-6; no definite D call. From germline, CDR1 is LNHNV and CDR2 YYDKDF (reference sequence). This CDR3 is built from 14 residues. Trimming removed 5 bases at V and 4 bases at J, with 9 bases between. CDR3 coding DNA: TGTGCCACCAGCCCACCCGGGGGGGCCAACGTCCTGACTTTC. Amino acids: CATSPPGGANVLTF. The full variable domain, with the rest looked up from reference TRBV15 and TRBJ2-6, is DAMVIQNPRYQVTQFGKPVTLSCSQTLNHNVMYWYQQKSSQAPKLLFHYYDKDFNNEADTPDNFQSRRPNTSFCFLDIRSPGLGDTAMYLCATSPPGGANVLTFGAGSRLTVL.

This chain uses TRBV29-1 with TRBJ1-1, with D uncertain. Trimming removed 2 bases at V and 2 bases at J, with 9 bases between. The CDR3 loop spans 13 amino acids. The germline CDR1 and CDR2 sequences are SQVTM and ANQGSEA. For the CDR3, the DNA is TGCAGCGTTGAAAAACTAACCAACACTGAAGCTTTCTTT. This gives the protein CSVEKLTNTEAFF.

The CDR3 region is CSVKTGVRNEQFF. The CDR3 bases are TGCAGCGTGAAAACAGGGGTTCGCAATGAGCAGTTCTTC. The chain joins TRBV29-1 to TRBJ2-1, with 7 bases that match TRBD1. This CDR3 spans 13 amino acids. In germline, CDR1 is SQVTM, CDR2 ANQGSEA. The junction had 8 bases not matched to a gene; V was cut back by 6 bases and J by 6 bases.

The V call is TRBV6-6, the J call TRBJ2-1, with a tentative D call TRBD1 (6 bases). Germline values: CDR1 MNHNY, CDR2 SVGAGI (reference sequence). The CDR3 totals 14 residues. Trimming removed 6 bases from V and 8 bases from J, with 17 bases in between. As DNA, the CDR3 is TGTGCCAGCAGCCGCGACAGGCTTGGGGATGAGCAGTTCTTC. Encoded protein: CASSRDRLGDEQFF.

V is TRBV5-4 and J is TRBJ1-3; no reliable D call. The germline V and J ends were trimmed by 5 bases and 0 bases, with 6 bases remaining between them. The CDR3 consists of 13 residues. CDR1 and CDR2 from the germline V gene are SGHNT and YYREEE (reference sequence). The CDR3 DNA follows: TGTGCCAGCAGGCAGTTCTCTGGAAACACCATATATTTT. Translation gives CASRQFSGNTIYF. Filled out from reference TRBV5-4 and TRBJ1-3, the complete variable domain reads ETGVTQSPTHLIKTRGQQVTLRCSSQSGHNTVSWYQQALGQGPQFIFQYYREEENGRGNFPPRFSGLQFPNYSSELNVNALELDDSALYLCASRQFSGNTIYFGEGSWLTVV.

This chain connects TRBV11-3 to TRBJ2-1; 9 bases fit TRBD2. With V trimmed by 4 bases and J by 5 bases, 9 bases remained unmatched. Germline CDR1 is SGHNT and CDR2 is YENEEA. The CDR3 totals 16 residues. The CDR3 region has the DNA TGTGCCAGCAGCTACAGACTAGCGGAGACGAACAATGAGCAGTTCTTC. Translated: CASSYRLAETNNEQFF.

This rearrangement joins TRBV5-1 to TRBJ1-2; D is ambiguous. Per the germline V gene, CDR1 is SGHRS and CDR2 is YFSETQ. CDR3 length: 15 residues. Trimming took 1 base from V and 1 from J, leaving 11 bases between them. CDR3 loop: CASSLSISLNYGYTF. The CDR3 nucleotides are TGCGCCAGCAGCTTGTCGATCAGTCTTAACTATGGCTACACCTTC.

The V and J genes are TRBV7-8 and TRBJ1-4; 8 bases fit TRBD1. This CDR3 has 14 residues. In germline, CDR1 is SGHVS, CDR2 FQNEAQ. V was pared by 5 bases and J by 7 bases, with 6 bases of the junction left unmatched. CDR3 sequence: CASSPQGAGEKLFF. The CDR3 DNA reads TGTGCCAGCAGCCCGCAGGGGGCGGGTGAAAAACTGTTTTTT.

V usage is TRBV12-3 or TRBV12-4 and J usage is TRBJ1-5; maybe TRBD1 (5 bases). V lost 2 bases and J 8 bases, leaving 10 bases between the germline ends. CDR3 length: 13 amino acids. CDR3 bases: TGTGCCAGCAGTTTAATGGGGCCCAAGCCCCAGCATTTT. Amino acids: CASSLMGPKPQHF.

The chain couples TRBV19 to TRBJ1-4; the match to TRBD1 covers 9 bases. V dropped 8 bases and J dropped 8; count of bases not matched to a gene: 12. The CDR3 spans 15 residues. CDR1 is LNHDA and CDR2 is SQIVND in the germline V gene (reference sequence). CDR3 sequence (DNA): TGTGCCAGTTCCCCTAGGGGACAGGGTATAGAAAAACTGTTTTTT. Translated: CASSPRGQGIEKLFF.

This rearrangement joins TRBV5-1 to TRBJ2-5, with D perhaps TRBD1 (6 bases). V was trimmed by 0 bases and J by 5 bases, leaving 14 bases between them. The CDR3 consists of 15 residues. Germline assignment: CDR1 SGHRS and CDR2 YFSETQ. The CDR3 DNA is TGCGCCAGCAGCTTGGCTTCAGGGGTATGGGAGACCCAGTACTTC. This translates into CASSLASGVWETQYF.

The CDR3 loop reads CASSVDRGKDTQYF. As DNA, the CDR3 is TGCGCCAGCAGCGTCGACAGGGGTAAGGATACGCAGTATTTT. V is TRBV5-1 and J is TRBJ2-3; 8 bases match TRBD1. Trimming removed 4 bases from V and 6 bases from J; junction bases left unmatched: 7. CDR3 length: 14 residues. The germline V gene has CDR1 SGHRS and CDR2 YFSETQ.

The V gene is TRBV10-1, the J gene TRBJ2-1; TRBD2 might be the D (6 bases). The V and J ends lost 4 bases and 10 bases respectively, with 14 bases between them. The germline gives CDR1 WNHNN, CDR2 SYGVQD (reference sequence). The CDR3 runs 13 residues. The CDR3 reads CASSGRGGAEQFF. DNA for the CDR3: TGCGCCAGCAGTGGTCGGGGAGGAGCGGAGCAGTTCTTC.

The chain couples TRBV11-2 to TRBJ2-7; the D is unclear. The CDR3 is 11 residues long. V was trimmed by 5 bases and J by 3 bases, leaving 5 bases between them. CDR1 is SGHAT and CDR2 is FQNNGV in the germline V gene. The CDR3 DNA sequence: TGTGCCAGCAGCGGGCACTACGAGCAGTACTTC. It codes for CASSGHYEQYF. The full variable domain, in which reference TRBV11-2 and TRBJ2-7 provide the parts outside the CDR3, is EAGVAQSPRYKIIEKRQSVAFWCNPISGHATLYWYQQILGQGPKLLIQFQNNGVVDDSQLPKDRFSAERLKGVDSTLKIQPAKLEDSAVYLCASSGHYEQYFGPGTRLTVT.

This clone occurred once. The CDR3 nucleotides read TGCAGCGTTCGAGCGGGACCCAATGAGCAGTTCTTC. Its protein is CSVRAGPNEQFF. The chain links TRBV29-1 to TRBJ2-1; 7 bases map to TRBD2. CDR1 is SQVTM, CDR2 ANQGSEA, per germline. Trimming at V came to 5 bases and at J to 6 bases, leaving 4 bases not matched to a gene. CDR3 length equals 12 residues.

The V gene is TRBV30, the J gene TRBJ1-1; 7 bases line up with TRBD1. The CDR3 length is 13 residues. Germline values: CDR1 GTSNPN, CDR2 SVGIG (reference sequence). Trimming cost V 3 bases and J 1 base; bases outside gene matches: 2. The CDR3 protein is CAWRRQGNTEAFF. In DNA form, the CDR3 reads TGTGCCTGGAGAAGACAGGGGAACACTGAAGCTTTCTTT.

V is TRBV7-2 and J is TRBJ2-1; possible D gene TRBD2, 6 bases. This CDR3 is built from 15 residues. The V end was cut by 5 bases, the J end by 0 bases, with 11 bases between. Germline assignment: CDR1 SGHTA and CDR2 FQGNSA. CDR3 residues: CASSKGLISYNEQFF. The CDR3 nucleotides are TGTGCCAGCAGCAAGGGACTTATCTCCTACAATGAGCAGTTCTTC.